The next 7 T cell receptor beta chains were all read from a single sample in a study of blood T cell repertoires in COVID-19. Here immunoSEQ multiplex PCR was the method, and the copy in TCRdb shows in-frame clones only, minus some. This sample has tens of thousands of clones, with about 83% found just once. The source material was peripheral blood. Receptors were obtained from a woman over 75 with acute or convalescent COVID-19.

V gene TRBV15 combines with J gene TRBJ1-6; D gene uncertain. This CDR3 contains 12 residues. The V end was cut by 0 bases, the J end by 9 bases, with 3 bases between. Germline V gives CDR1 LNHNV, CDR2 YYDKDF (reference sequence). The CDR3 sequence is CATSRDRSPLHF. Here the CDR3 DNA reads TGTGCCACCAGCAGAGATCGTTCACCCCTCCACTTT.

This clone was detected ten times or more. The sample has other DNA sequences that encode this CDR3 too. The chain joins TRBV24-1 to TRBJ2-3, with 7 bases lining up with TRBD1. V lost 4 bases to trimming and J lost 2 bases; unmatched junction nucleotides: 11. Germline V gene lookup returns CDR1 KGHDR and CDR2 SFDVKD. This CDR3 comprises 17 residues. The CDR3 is CATSDPNRDRVTDTQYF. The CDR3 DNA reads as TGTGCCACCAGTGACCCCAACCGCGACAGGGTCACAGATACGCAGTATTTT.

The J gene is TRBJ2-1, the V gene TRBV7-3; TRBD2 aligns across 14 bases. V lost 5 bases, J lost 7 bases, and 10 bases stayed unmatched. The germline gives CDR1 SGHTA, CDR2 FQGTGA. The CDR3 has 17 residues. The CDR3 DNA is TGTGCCAGCAGCCCGGGACTAGCGGGGGCCCTCCCTAATGAGCAGTTCTTC. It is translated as CASSPGLAGALPNEQFF. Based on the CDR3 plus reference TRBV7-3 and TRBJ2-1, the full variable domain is GAGVSQTPSNKVTEKGKYVELRCDPISGHTALYWYRQSLGQGPEFLIYFQGTGAADDSGLPNDRFFAVRPEGSVSTLKIQRTERGDSAVYLCASSPGLAGALPNEQFFGPGTRLTVL.

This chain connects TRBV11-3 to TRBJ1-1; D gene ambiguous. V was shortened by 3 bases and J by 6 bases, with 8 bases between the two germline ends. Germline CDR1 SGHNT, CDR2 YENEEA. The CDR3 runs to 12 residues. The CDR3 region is CASSFTDSEAFF. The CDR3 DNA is TGTGCCAGCAGCTTCACCGACTCTGAAGCTTTCTTT.

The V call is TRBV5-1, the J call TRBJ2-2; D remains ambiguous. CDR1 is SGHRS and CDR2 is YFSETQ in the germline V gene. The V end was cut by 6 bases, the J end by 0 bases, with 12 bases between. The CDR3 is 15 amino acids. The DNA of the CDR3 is TGCGCCAGCACCCTACGGCGGCCGAACACCGGGGAGCTGTTTTTT. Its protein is CASTLRRPNTGELFF.

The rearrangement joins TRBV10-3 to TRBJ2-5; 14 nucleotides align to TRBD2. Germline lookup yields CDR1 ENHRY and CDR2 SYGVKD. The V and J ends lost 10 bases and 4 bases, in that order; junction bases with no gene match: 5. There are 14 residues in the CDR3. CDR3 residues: CASAGTSGGETQYF. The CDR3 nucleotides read TGTGCCAGCGCCGGGACTAGCGGGGGAGAGACCCAGTACTTC.

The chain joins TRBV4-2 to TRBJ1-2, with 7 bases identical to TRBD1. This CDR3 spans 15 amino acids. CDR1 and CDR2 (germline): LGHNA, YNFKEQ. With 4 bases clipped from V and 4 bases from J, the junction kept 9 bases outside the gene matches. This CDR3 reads CASSRSQGEGYGYTF. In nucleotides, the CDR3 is TGTGCCAGCAGCCGGAGTCAGGGGGAAGGCTATGGCTACACCTTC.